This TCR beta chain derives from a study of T-cell reconstitution after alpha-beta-depleted transplantation in children (dated by TCRdb to 2015 to 2016). Regarding the study in general: Using TCR repertoire profiling, the study quantitatively followed how T-cell immune reconstitution unfolded in children after TCRalphabeta/CD19-depleted allogeneic hematopoietic cell transplantation. Here is what the overall study found, with its caveats: The apparently early alphabetaT-cell count recovery about two months after transplant was reportedly dependent on only several hundred rapidly expanded clones derived from non-depleted graft cells. Over subsequent months, a decline in hyperexpanded clone frequencies was noted, and after one year, T-cell counts and TCRbeta diversity were mostly ascribed to newly produced T cells. In some patients, the high TCRbeta diversity seen at day 60 was put down to recipient T cells and intrathymic progenitors that had survived conditioning.

Interpreted using the paper, the treatment or condition label stands for: allogeneic hematopoietic cell transplantation with graft depleted of TCRalphabeta T cells and CD19 B cells. The transplant recipients were children given TCRalphabeta/CD19-depleted allogeneic hematopoietic cell grafts. The library was built by means of PCR. The instrument given in TCRdb is Illumina HiSeq 2500. Molecular barcoding was employed in the preparation of TCR libraries, with unique molecular identifiers being used to normalize TCRbeta repertoire quantification. TCRdb reprocessing: public reads trimmed at Q25 with fastp, clones called with MiXCR, in-frame beta chains kept. Every CDR3 protein is listed once, alongside the most common genes and DNA of its rows. The sample has more than 500,000 distinct CDR3 sequences on record, roughly 10% of them singletons. 11% to 15% of the sample lies in the top ten. Comment on this clonotype: The specificity of this receptor is unknown. Per-base quality was not reported, and no clone a single base away is much larger than it.

The sequence was obtained from a female patient aged 2-9 years who had a stem cell transplant for aplastic anemia, so the T cells may come from the graft donor. Sequencing was performed on PBMCs, mostly from graft donor cells, taken 180 days after TCRalphabeta/CD19-depleted stem cell transplant.

The nucleotide sequence reads TGTGCCAGCAGCGTAGGGGCGGGAGGAGGGCCAGATACGCAGTATTTT. Translation gives CASSVGAGGGPDTQYF. The chain joins TRBV9 to TRBJ2-3; 8 bases in between match TRBD2. CDR3 length: 16 amino acids, cysteine to phenylalanine. The DNA shown is the 48-base CDR3, in frame from base 1. The germline V and J ends show losses of 0 bases and 4 bases respectively, and no gene match explains 7 bases of the junction. CDR1 SGDLS and CDR2 YYNGEE were looked up in the germline V gene.